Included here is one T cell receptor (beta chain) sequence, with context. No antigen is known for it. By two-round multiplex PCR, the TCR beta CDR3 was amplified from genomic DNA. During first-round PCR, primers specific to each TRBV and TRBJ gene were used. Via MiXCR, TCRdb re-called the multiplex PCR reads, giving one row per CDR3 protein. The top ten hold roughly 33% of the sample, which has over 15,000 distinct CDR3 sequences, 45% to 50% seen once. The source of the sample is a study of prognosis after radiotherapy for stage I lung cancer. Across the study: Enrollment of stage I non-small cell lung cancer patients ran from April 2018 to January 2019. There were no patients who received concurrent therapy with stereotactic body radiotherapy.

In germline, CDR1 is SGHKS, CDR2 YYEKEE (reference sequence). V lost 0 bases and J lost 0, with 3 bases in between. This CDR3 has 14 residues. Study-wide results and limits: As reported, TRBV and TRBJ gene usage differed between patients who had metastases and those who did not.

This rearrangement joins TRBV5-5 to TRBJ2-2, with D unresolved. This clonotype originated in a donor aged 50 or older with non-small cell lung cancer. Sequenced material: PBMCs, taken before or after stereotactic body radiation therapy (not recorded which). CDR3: CASSLVPNTGELFF. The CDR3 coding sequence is TGTGCCAGCAGCTTGGTCCCGAACACCGGGGAGCTGTTTTTT.